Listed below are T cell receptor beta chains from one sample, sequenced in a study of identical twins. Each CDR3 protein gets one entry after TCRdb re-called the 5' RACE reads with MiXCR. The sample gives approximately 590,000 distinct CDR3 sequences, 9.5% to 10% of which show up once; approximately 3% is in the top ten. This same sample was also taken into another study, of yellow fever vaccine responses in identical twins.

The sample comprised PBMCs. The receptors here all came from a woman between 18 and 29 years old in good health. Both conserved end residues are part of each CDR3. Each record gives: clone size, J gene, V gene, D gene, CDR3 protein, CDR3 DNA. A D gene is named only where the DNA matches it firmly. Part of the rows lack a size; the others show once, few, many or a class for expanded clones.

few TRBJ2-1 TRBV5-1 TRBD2 CASSTTNVSSGGDMRVGYNEQFF TGCGCCAGCAGCACGACCAACGTCTCTAGCGGGGGAGACATGCGGGTCGGGTACAATGAGCAGTTCTTC
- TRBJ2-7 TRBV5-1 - CASSLESTYEQYF TGCGCCAGCAGCTTGGAATCAACCTACGAGCAGTACTTC
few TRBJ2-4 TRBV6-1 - CASSNGDSQNIQYF TGTGCCAGCAGCAACGGGGACTCACAAAACATTCAGTACTTC
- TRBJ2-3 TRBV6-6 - CASNRNRDTQYF TGTGCCAGCAATAGGAACCGAGATACGCAGTATTTT
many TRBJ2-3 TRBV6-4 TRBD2 CASSDSAGADTQYF TGTGCCAGCAGTGACTCGGCGGGGGCAGATACGCAGTATTTT
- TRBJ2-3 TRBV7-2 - CASSPIGEVWADTQYF TGTGCCAGCAGCCCAATTGGGGAGGTTTGGGCAGATACGCAGTATTTT
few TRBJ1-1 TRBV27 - CASRMGSEAFF TGTGCCAGCAGAATGGGGTCTGAAGCTTTCTTT
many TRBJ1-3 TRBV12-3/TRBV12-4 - CARGGPGNTIYF TGTGCCAGGGGGGGTCCTGGAAACACCATATATTTT
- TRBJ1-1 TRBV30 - CAWSPDQKGLAFF TGTGCCTGGAGTCCAGACCAAAAAGGTCTAGCTTTCTTT
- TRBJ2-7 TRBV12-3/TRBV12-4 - CASRYSPGGHEQYF TGTGCCAGCAGATATTCCCCCGGGGGCCACGAGCAGTACTTC
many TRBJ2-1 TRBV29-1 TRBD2 CSVEDGPSGTSEQFF TGCAGCGTTGAAGATGGGCCTAGCGGGACCAGTGAGCAGTTCTTC
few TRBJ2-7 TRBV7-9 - CASSLPGGLVGVEQYF TGTGCCAGCAGCCTCCCCGGGGGGCTCGTCGGGGTCGAGCAGTACTTC
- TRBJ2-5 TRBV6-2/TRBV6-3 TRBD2 CASSNGLAGVETQYF TGTGCCAGCAGCAATGGACTAGCGGGAGTGGAGACCCAGTACTTC
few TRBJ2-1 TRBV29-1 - CSVVGEEQFF TGCAGCGTTGTAGGGGAGGAGCAGTTCTTC
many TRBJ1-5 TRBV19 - CASSIVVGNQPQHF TGTGCCAGTAGTATCGTCGTGGGCAATCAGCCCCAGCATTTT
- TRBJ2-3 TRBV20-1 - CSAIPTPDTQYF TGCAGTGCCATCCCTACGCCCGATACGCAGTATTTT
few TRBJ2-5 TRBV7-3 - CASSLRPGATQYF TGTGCCAGCAGCCTCCGTCCCGGAGCGACCCAGTACTTC
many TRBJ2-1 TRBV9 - CASSVAGPANEQFF TGTGCCAGCAGCGTAGCGGGGCCAGCCAATGAGCAGTTCTTC
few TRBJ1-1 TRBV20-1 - CSVTTRGTEAFF TGCAGTGTTACAACTCGGGGTACTGAAGCTTTCTTT
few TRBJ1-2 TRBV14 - CASSQETGRGGYTF TGTGCCAGCAGCCAAGAAACAGGGCGAGGCGGCTACACCTTC
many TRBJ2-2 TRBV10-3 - CAISVEATGELFF TGTGCCATCAGTGTGGAGGCAACCGGGGAGCTGTTTTTT
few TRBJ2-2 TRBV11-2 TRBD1 CASSFDRGAGELFF TGTGCCAGCAGCTTCGACAGGGGAGCCGGGGAGCTGTTTTTT
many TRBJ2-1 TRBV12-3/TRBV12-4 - CASSFWVYNEQFF TGTGCCAGCAGTTTTTGGGTTTACAATGAGCAGTTCTTC
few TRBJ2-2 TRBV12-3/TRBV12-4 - CASSLPGPTSTGELFF TGTGCCAGCAGTTTACCCGGACCCACCAGCACCGGGGAGCTGTTTTTT
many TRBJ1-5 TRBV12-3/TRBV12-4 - CASSLTPGQPQHF TGTGCCAGCAGTTTAACCCCAGGTCAGCCCCAGCATTTT
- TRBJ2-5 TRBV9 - CASSNLQGGWETQYF TGTGCCAGCAGCAATCTACAGGGTGGATGGGAGACCCAGTACTTC
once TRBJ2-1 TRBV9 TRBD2 CASSAPGAGGYNEQFF TGTGCCAGCAGCGCGCCTGGAGCGGGGGGATACAATGAGCAGTTCTTC
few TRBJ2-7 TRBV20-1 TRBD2 CSAAETSGGYEQYF TGCAGTGCTGCTGAGACTAGCGGGGGCTACGAGCAGTACTTC
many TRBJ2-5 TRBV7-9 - CASSLVPEETQYF TGTGCCAGCAGCTTAGTGCCAGAAGAGACCCAGTACTTC
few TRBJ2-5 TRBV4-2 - CASSQGDKTIQETQYF TGTGCCAGCAGCCAAGGAGACAAGACTATCCAAGAGACCCAGTACTTC
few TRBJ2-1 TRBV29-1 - CSVGVVVRNEQFF TGCAGCGTTGGGGTGGTGGTTCGCAATGAGCAGTTCTTC
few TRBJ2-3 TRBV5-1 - CASSLEGGRVSDTQYF TGCGCCAGCAGCTTGGAGGGAGGCAGGGTCTCAGATACGCAGTATTTT
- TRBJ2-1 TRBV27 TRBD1 CASKGTGRNEQFF TGTGCCAGCAAAGGGACAGGGAGGAATGAGCAGTTCTTC
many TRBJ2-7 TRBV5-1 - CASRISYEQYF TGCGCCAGCAGGATTTCCTACGAGCAGTACTTC
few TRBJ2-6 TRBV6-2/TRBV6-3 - CASSYSISWVPSSGANVLTF TGTGCCAGCAGTTACTCGATTAGCTGGGTACCGAGTTCTGGGGCCAACGTCCTGACTTTC
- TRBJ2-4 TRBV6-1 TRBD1 CASRGDRERGAKNIQYF TGTGCCAGCAGGGGGGACAGGGAAAGGGGGGCCAAAAACATTCAGTACTTC
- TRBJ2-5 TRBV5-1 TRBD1 CASSPWTGKETQYF TGCGCCAGCAGCCCATGGACAGGGAAAGAGACCCAGTACTTC
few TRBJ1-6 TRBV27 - CASTGQYQSPLHF TGTGCCAGCACCGGACAGTACCAATCACCCCTCCACTTT
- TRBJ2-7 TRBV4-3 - CASSPKINGYEQYF TGCGCCAGCAGCCCAAAAATAAACGGCTACGAGCAGTACTTC
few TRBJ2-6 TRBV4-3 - CASSLEGANVLTF TGCGCCAGCAGCCTCGAGGGGGCCAACGTCCTGACTTTC
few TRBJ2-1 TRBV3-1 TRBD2 CASSQDPAGAPYNEQFF TGTGCCAGCAGCCAAGATCCAGCGGGAGCGCCCTACAATGAGCAGTTCTTC
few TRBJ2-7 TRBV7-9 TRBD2 CASSPRSSGSSEQYF TGTGCCAGCAGCCCAAGAAGTAGCGGGAGCTCCGAGCAGTACTTC
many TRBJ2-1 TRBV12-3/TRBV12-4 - CASSLSGAGNEQFF TGTGCCAGCAGCCTTTCCGGGGCGGGAAATGAGCAGTTCTTC
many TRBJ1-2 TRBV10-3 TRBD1 CAISAEEGAVRGYTF TGTGCCATCAGTGCGGAGGAGGGGGCAGTTCGGGGCTACACCTTC
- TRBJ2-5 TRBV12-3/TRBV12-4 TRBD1 CASSFNRGGQETQYF TGTGCCAGCAGTTTTAACAGGGGTGGGCAAGAGACCCAGTACTTC
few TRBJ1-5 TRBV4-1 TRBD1 CASSRHGQDQLPTNSNQPQHF TGCGCCAGCAGCCGACATGGACAGGACCAACTTCCAACTAATAGCAATCAGCCCCAGCATTTT
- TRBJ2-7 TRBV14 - CASSNRLLGFEQYF TGTGCCAGCAGCAACAGGCTCCTCGGTTTCGAGCAGTACTTC
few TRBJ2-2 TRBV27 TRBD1 CASSSPGTGGTGELFF TGTGCCAGCAGTTCCCCGGGAACAGGGGGCACCGGGGAGCTGTTTTTT
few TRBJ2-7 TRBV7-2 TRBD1 CASSFRTGRYEQYF TGTGCCAGCAGCTTTAGGACAGGGCGCTACGAGCAGTACTTC
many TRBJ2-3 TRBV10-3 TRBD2 CATLPNVAGGTDTQYF TGTGCCACCCTTCCAAACGTAGCGGGAGGCACAGATACGCAGTATTTT
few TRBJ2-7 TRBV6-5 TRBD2 CASSLPGGYYEQYF TGTGCCAGCAGCTTACCGGGGGGGTACTACGAGCAGTACTTC
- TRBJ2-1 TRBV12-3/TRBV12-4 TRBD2 CASRGGREARNEQFF TGTGCCAGCAGAGGGGGGCGGGAGGCCCGGAATGAGCAGTTCTTC
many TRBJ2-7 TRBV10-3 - CATLGTDSYEQYF TGTGCCACCTTGGGGACGGACTCCTACGAGCAGTACTTC
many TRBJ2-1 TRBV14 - CASSQERGRNEQFF TGTGCCAGCAGCCAAGAACGGGGGAGGAATGAGCAGTTCTTC
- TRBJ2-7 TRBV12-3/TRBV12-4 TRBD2 CASTRTSGGYEQYF TGTGCCAGCACCAGGACTAGCGGGGGCTACGAGCAGTACTTC
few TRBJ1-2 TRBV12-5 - CASGSYQGYGYTF TGTGCTAGTGGTTCCTATCAGGGCTATGGCTACACCTTC
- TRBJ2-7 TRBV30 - CAWSVSRVSTRRFYEQYF TGTGCCTGGAGTGTAAGTAGAGTAAGTACCAGGAGATTTTACGAGCAGTACTTC
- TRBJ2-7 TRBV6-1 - CASSEALTQYF TGTGCCAGCAGTGAAGCGCTGACACAGTACTTC
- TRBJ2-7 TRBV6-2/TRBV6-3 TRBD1 CASSRDSLEQYF TGTGCCAGCAGCCGGGACAGCTTGGAGCAGTACTTC
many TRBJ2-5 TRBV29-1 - CSVTGEVQETQYF TGCAGCGTTACCGGGGAGGTCCAAGAGACCCAGTACTTC